This T cell receptor (beta chain) comes out of a study of blood T cells in healthy people across ages. Whole-study results and caveats: A strong correlation between TCR beta diversity and naive T cell percentage was seen. Researchers said unsorted PBMCs prevented a conclusive naive versus antigen-experienced comparison.

As concerns this clonotype: No antigen is known for it.

Then a second PCR, running roughly 6 to 11 cycles, was carried out with a sample-barcoded 5' primer and a J-beta primer mix. At least 2.5 million CDR3-containing paired-end reads were obtained per sample. Each CDR3 protein gets one entry after TCRdb re-called the 5' RACE reads with MiXCR. This table has about 810,000 distinct CDR3 sequences, 36% appearing once. The donors, healthy Caucasians from Russia, were aged about 6 to 95. Trimming stripped 2 bases from V and 1 base from J, with 8 bases between. The CDR3 is 14 amino acids. Germline V gene data show CDR1 as MNHEY and CDR2 as SVGEGT. Sequencing used blood. This receptor was obtained from a young man in good health. The chain links TRBV6-2 or TRBV6-3 to TRBJ1-1; D gene unclear. In nucleotides, the CDR3 is TGTGCCAGCAGTTACGGTGCATGGAACACTGAAGCTTTCTTT. Encoded protein: CASSYGAWNTEAFF.